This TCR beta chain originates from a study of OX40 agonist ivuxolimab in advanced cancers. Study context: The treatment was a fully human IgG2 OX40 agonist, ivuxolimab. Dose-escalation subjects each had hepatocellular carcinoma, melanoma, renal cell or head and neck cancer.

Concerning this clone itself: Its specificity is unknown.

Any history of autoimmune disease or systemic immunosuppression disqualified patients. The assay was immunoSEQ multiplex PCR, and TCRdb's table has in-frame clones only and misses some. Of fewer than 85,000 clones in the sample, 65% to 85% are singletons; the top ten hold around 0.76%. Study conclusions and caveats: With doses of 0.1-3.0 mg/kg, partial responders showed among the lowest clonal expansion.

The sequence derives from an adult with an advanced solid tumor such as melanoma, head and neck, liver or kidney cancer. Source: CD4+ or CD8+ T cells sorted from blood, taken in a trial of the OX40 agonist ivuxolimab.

The CDR3 nucleotides read TGTGCCAGCAGTTACGAGACAGGGGGCTACGAGCAGTACTTC. Encoded protein: CASSYETGGYEQYF. The gene calls are TRBV6-5 and TRBJ2-7; 9 bases fit TRBD1. Germline V gene sequence: CDR1 MNHEY, CDR2 SVGAGI. This CDR3 is built from 14 residues. Trimming took 2 bases from V and 3 from J; bases not matched to a gene: 2.